The next 17 T cell receptor beta chains were all read from a single sample in a study of cytomegalovirus exposure and HLA in healthy donors. Sequenced by immunoSEQ multiplex PCR; TCRdb stores in-frame clones only, minus some. The table has some 170,000 clones, around nine tenths seen once. Material: PBMCs. The receptors derive from a woman aged 30 to 39 in good health and CMV-seronegative.

The V call is TRBV2, the J call TRBJ2-5, with a possible D match to TRBD1 (5 bases). From germline, CDR1 is SNHLY and CDR2 FYNNEI. Deletions cut 1 base from V and 4 bases from J, with 16 bases between. The CDR3 has 16 amino acids. This chain's CDR3 is CASSEGDSGKGETQYF. CDR3 nucleotides: TGTGCCAGCAGTGAAGGAGACTCAGGGAAGGGAGAGACCCAGTACTTC.

This rearrangement joins TRBV6-6 to TRBJ1-2; 12 bases agree with TRBD1. Germline V gives CDR1 MNHNY, CDR2 SVGAGI (reference sequence). V was clipped by 5 bases and J by 7 bases; unmatched bases: 8. The length of the CDR3 is 15 residues. The CDR3 nucleotides are TGTGCCAGCAGTCCGCCGGGACAGGGGGCAGTTGGCTACACCTTC. It encodes CASSPPGQGAVGYTF.

This chain connects TRBV15 to TRBJ1-4; 7 nucleotides line up with TRBD1. Germline trimming cut 1 base from V and 3 bases from J; bases unmatched to any gene: 14. This CDR3 region has 19 residues. Germline CDR1 reads LNHNV; CDR2 reads YYDKDF (reference sequence). CDR3 protein: CATSRGGRGGGDPNEKLFF. CDR3 coding DNA: TGTGCCACCAGCAGAGGGGGGCGCGGAGGGGGCGATCCTAATGAAAAACTGTTTTTT.

This clone was detected only once. This chain uses TRBV6-6 with TRBJ1-5; D is uncertain. The CDR3 has 12 amino acids. Germline V CDR1 and CDR2: MNHNY, SVGAGI (reference sequence). The V end lost 2 bases, the J end lost 6 bases, and 5 bases lay between the germline ends. The CDR3 loop reads CASSYGGQPQHF. In nucleotides, the CDR3 is TGTGCCAGCAGTTACGGAGGTCAGCCCCAGCATTTT.

This clone turned up a few times. The CDR3 DNA follows: TGCGCCAGCAGCTTGGAGGCCCGGGGTGATGGCTACACCTTC. Translated: CASSLEARGDGYTF. This chain joins TRBV5-1 and TRBJ1-2; no definite D call. The CDR3 extends over 14 amino acids. Trimming shortened V by 0 bases and J by 6 bases, and 12 bases separated the two germline ends. The germline V gene has CDR1 SGHRS and CDR2 YFSETQ.

The J gene is TRBJ1-1, the V gene TRBV5-1; the D gene is possibly TRBD1 (6 bases). Germline V CDR1 and CDR2: SGHRS, YFSETQ. The CDR3 spans 15 residues. Trimming left V 0 bases short and J 4 bases short, with 13 bases between. In DNA form, the CDR3 reads TGCGCCAGCAGCTTGGTACAGGGAGGGGGCACTGAAGCTTTCTTT. Its protein is CASSLVQGGGTEAFF.

The V gene is TRBV4-2, the J gene TRBJ1-3; 9 bases fit TRBD1. Trimming at V came to 0 bases and at J to 2 bases, leaving 8 bases not matched to a gene. Germline values: CDR1 LGHNA, CDR2 YNFKEQ. The CDR3 runs to 18 residues. In DNA, the CDR3 is TGTGCCAGCAGCCAAGATAGGATGGGACAGGGCGCTGGAAACACCATATATTTT. Encoded protein: CASSQDRMGQGAGNTIYF.

The gene calls are TRBV7-2 and TRBJ2-3, with D possibly TRBD1 on 5 matching bases. V was shortened by 4 bases and J by 0 bases, with 14 bases between the two germline ends. The CDR3 has 16 residues. The germline gives CDR1 SGHTA, CDR2 FQGNSA. In nucleotides, the CDR3 is TGTGCCAGCAGCTCAACGATCAGGGTTAGCACAGATACGCAGTATTTT. This translates into CASSSTIRVSTDTQYF.

The genes are TRBV7-9 and TRBJ2-3; D is perhaps TRBD2 (6 bases). The CDR3 runs to 12 residues. Germline-derived CDR1 and CDR2 are SEHNR and FQNEAQ (reference sequence). V shed 5 bases and J shed 5 bases, with 8 bases lying between them. The CDR3 bases are TGTGCCAGCAGCCCCGGGGGAGATACGCAGTATTTT. The encoded protein is CASSPGGDTQYF.

The chain is built from TRBV7-8 and TRBJ2-2; 12 bases are shared with TRBD2. The V and J ends lost 2 bases and 4 bases, in that order; junction bases with no gene match: 5. This CDR3 is 17 amino acids long. Germline V gives CDR1 SGHVS, CDR2 FQNEAQ. The CDR3 loop reads CASSLLPGLAGTGELFF. CDR3 nucleotide sequence: TGTGCCAGCAGCTTACTACCGGGACTAGCGGGCACCGGGGAGCTGTTTTTT.

V is TRBV10-2 and J is TRBJ2-1, with 13 bases fitting TRBD2. CDR3 size: 20 residues. Germline CDR1 reads WSHSY; CDR2 reads SAAADI. The trim removed 3 bases at V and 4 bases at J, leaving 15 bases unmatched. CDR3 amino acids: CASSDIEGLAGPTVYNEQFF. CDR3 sequence (DNA): TGCGCCAGCAGTGATATCGAGGGACTAGCGGGGCCAACGGTATACAATGAGCAGTTCTTC.

The rearrangement joins TRBV15 to TRBJ2-2; D call uncertain. The CDR3 consists of 16 residues. The germline V gene encodes CDR1 LNHNV and CDR2 YYDKDF (reference sequence). The V end lost 0 bases, the J end lost 0 bases, and 8 bases lay between the germline ends. The CDR3 reads CATSRDPQPNTGELFF. CDR3 bases: TGTGCCACCAGCAGAGATCCACAGCCGAACACCGGGGAGCTGTTTTTT.

This chain uses TRBV4-1 with TRBJ2-3; tentative D call: TRBD2 (7 bases). The CDR3 consists of 15 residues. Per germline, CDR1 MGHRA and CDR2 YSYEKL. Between the trimmed V and J ends, which lost 0 bases and 6 bases, there was a span of 13 bases. As DNA, the CDR3 is TGCGCCAGCAGCCAAGATAGGGGGGGCCGGGATACGCAGTATTTT. This encodes CASSQDRGGRDTQYF.

The chain joins TRBV11-2 to TRBJ2-7; 8 bases are a match to TRBD2. After removal of 5 bases from V and 2 bases from J, the junction contained 8 bases not matched to a gene. In germline, CDR1 is SGHAT, CDR2 FQNNGV. This CDR3 region has 15 residues. CDR3 in DNA: TGTGCCAGCAGCCCCCACCCGGGACTAGCCTACGAGCAGTACTTC. This sequence encodes CASSPHPGLAYEQYF.

The V call is TRBV29-1, the J call TRBJ1-3; D may be TRBD1 (5 bases). Germline V gene lookup returns CDR1 SQVTM and CDR2 ANQGSEA. Trimming stripped 7 bases from V and 9 bases from J, with 10 bases between. This CDR3 is 10 amino acids long. CDR3 coding DNA: TGCAGCGGATACAGGAGCACCATATATTTT. This encodes CSGYRSTIYF.

The gene calls are TRBV21-1 and TRBJ1-2; the table's D call TRBD1 went unverified against the DNA. TRBV21-1 is an annotated pseudogene. This CDR3 has 12 amino acids. The CDR3 DNA reads as TGTGCCAGCAAGACAGGGGTCTATGGCTACACCTTC. Translating it yields CASKTGVYGYTF.

J is TRBJ2-7 and V is TRBV28, with TRBD1 identical over 9 bases. CDR1 is MDHEN, CDR2 SYDVKM, per germline. Losses at the gene ends were 6 bases for V and 0 bases for J; bases not matched to a gene: 6. This CDR3 spans 15 amino acids. The chain's CDR3 is CASRGQGPSSYEQYF. DNA of the CDR3: TGTGCCAGCAGGGGACAGGGACCGAGCTCCTACGAGCAGTACTTC.